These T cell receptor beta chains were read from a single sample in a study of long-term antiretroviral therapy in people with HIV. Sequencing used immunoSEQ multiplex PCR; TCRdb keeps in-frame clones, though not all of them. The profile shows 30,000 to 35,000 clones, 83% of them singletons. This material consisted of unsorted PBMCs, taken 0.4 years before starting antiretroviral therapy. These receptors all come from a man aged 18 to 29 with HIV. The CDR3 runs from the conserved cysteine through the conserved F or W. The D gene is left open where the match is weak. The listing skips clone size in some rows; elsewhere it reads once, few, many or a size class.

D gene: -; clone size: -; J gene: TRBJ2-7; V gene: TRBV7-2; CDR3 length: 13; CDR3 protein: CASSLAGGYEQYF; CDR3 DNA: TGTGCCAGCAGCTTAGCAGGGGGCTACGAGCAGTACTTC
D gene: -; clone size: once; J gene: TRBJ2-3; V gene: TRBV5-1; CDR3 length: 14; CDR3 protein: CASSYGYPPDTQYF; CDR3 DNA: TGCGCCAGCAGCTACGGATATCCCCCAGATACGCAGTATTTT
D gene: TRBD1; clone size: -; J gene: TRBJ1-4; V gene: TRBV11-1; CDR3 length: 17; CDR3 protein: CASSPGTGGGFGEKLFF; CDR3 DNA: TGTGCCAGCAGCCCCGGGACAGGGGGCGGTTTTGGCGAAAAACTGTTTTTT
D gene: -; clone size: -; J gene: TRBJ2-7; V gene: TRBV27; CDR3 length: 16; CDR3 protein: CASRSLSGGRSYEQYF; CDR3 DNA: TGTGCCAGCAGATCCCTCTCGGGGGGCAGGTCCTACGAGCAGTACTTC
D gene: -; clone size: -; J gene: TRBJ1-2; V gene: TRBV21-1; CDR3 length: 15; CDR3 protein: CASSKGPGQSYGYTF; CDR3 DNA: TGTGCCAGCAGCAAAGGACCCGGACAGTCCTATGGCTACACCTTC
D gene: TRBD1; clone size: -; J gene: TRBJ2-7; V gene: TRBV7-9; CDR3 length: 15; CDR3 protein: CASSSRDSNYYEQYF; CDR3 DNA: TGTGCCAGCAGCTCCCGGGACAGCAATTACTACGAGCAGTACTTC
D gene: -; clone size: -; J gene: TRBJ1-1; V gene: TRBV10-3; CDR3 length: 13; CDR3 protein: CATRRQENTEAFF; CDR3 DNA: TGTGCCACGCGGCGACAGGAGAACACTGAAGCTTTCTTT
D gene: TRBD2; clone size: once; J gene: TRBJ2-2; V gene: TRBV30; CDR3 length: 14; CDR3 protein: CAIGTSGKTGELFF; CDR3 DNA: TGTGCCATAGGGACTAGCGGGAAGACCGGGGAGCTGTTTTTT
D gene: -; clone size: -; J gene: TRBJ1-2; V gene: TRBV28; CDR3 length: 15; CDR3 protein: CASSLVLRKNYGYTF; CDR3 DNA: TGTGCCAGCAGTTTAGTCTTACGGAAGAACTATGGCTACACCTTC
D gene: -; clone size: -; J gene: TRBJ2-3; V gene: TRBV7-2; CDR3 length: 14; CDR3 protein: CASSLRVLTDTQYF; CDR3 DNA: TGTGCCAGCAGCTTAAGGGTCCTCACAGATACGCAGTATTTT
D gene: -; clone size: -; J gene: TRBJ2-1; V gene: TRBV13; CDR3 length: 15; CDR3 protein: CASSWDLEGYTEQFF; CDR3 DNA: TGTGCCAGCAGCTGGGACTTGGAGGGGTACACTGAGCAGTTCTTC
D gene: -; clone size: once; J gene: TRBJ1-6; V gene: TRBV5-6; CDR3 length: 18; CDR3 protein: CASSSARQGRSYNSPLHF; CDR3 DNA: TGTGCCAGCAGCTCGGCCCGGCAGGGGCGCTCCTATAATTCACCCCTCCACTTT
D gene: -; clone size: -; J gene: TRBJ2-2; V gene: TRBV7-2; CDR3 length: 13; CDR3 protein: CASSLRITGELFF; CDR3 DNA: TGTGCCAGCAGCTTAAGAATTACCGGGGAGCTGTTTTTT
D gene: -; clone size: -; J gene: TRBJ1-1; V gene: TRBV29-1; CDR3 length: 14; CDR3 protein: CSVERARPTGEAFF; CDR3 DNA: TGCAGCGTTGAAAGGGCCAGGCCGACAGGTGAAGCTTTCTTT
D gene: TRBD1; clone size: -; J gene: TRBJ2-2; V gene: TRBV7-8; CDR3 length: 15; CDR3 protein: CASSFQTGRTGELFF; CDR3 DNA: TGTGCCAGCAGCTTCCAGACAGGGAGAACCGGGGAGCTGTTTTTT
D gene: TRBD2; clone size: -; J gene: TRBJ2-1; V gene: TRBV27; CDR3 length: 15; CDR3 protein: CASRPLAGVANEQFF; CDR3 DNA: TGTGCCAGCAGGCCTCTAGCGGGAGTTGCCAATGAGCAGTTCTTC
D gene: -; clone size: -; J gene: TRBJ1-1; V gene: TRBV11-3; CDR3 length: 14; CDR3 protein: CASSIGGVGTEAFF; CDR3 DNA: TGTGCCAGCAGCATAGGGGGGGTTGGCACTGAAGCTTTCTTT
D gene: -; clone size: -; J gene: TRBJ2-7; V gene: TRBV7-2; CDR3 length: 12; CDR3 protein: CASSPRSREQYF; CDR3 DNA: TGTGCCAGCAGCCCGAGATCGCGCGAGCAGTACTTC
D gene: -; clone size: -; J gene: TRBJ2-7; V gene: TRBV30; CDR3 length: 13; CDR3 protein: CASFVEGPYEQYF; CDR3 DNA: TGTGCCTCCTTCGTGGAGGGCCCCTACGAGCAGTACTTC
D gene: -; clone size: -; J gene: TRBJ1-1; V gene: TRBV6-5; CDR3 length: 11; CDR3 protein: CASSLGQEAFF; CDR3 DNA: TGTGCCAGCAGTCTCGGACAAGAAGCTTTCTTT
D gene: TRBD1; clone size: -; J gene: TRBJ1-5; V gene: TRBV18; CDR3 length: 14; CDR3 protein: CASSPGQGNQPQHF; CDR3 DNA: TGTGCCAGCTCACCTGGACAGGGCAATCAGCCCCAGCATTTT
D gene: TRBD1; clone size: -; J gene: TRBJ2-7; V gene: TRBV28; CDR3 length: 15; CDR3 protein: CASSSDRGRPYEQYF; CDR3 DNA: TGTGCCAGCAGCTCCGACAGGGGGCGTCCCTACGAGCAGTACTTC
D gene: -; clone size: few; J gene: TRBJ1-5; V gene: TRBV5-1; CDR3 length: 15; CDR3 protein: CASSLAGSSNQPQHF; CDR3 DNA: TGCGCCAGCAGCTTAGCGGGAAGCAGCAATCAGCCCCAGCATTTT
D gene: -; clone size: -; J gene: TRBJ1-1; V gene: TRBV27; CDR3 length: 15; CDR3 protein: CASSLSGLMNTEAFF; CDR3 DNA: TGTGCCAGCAGTTTATCAGGGCTTATGAACACTGAAGCTTTCTTT
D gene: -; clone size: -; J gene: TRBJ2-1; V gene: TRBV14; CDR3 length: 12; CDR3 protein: CASSRTLDEQFF; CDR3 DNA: TGTGCCAGCAGCCGAACTTTGGATGAGCAGTTCTTC
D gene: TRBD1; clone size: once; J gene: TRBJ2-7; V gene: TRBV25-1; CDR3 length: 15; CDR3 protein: CASSDPGTGHYEQYF; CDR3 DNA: TGTGCCAGCAGTGACCCTGGGACAGGGCACTACGAGCAGTACTTC
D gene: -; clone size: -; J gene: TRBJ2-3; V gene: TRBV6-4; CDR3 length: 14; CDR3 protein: CASSWADSTDTQYF; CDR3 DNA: TGTGCCAGCAGCTGGGCCGATAGCACAGATACGCAGTATTTT
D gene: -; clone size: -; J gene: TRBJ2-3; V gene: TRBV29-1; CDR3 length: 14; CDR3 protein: CSVEGQGMTDTQYF; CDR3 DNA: TGCAGCGTTGAGGGTCAGGGAATGACAGATACGCAGTATTTT
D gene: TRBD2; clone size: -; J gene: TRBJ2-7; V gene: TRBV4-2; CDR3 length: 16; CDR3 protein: CASSQAVNSGGYEQYF; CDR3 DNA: TGTGCCAGCAGCCAAGCGGTTAATAGCGGGGGCTACGAGCAGTACTTC
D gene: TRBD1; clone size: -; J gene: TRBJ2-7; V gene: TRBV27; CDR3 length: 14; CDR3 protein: CASSIQGFAYEQYF; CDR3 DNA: TGTGCCAGCAGTATACAGGGGTTTGCCTACGAGCAGTACTTC
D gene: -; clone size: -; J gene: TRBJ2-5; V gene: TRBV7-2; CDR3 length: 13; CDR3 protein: CASSFYSQETQYF; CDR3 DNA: TGTGCCAGCAGCTTTTACAGCCAAGAGACCCAGTACTTC
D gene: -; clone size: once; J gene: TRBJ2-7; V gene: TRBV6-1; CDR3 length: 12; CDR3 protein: CASSRENYEQYF; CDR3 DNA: TGTGCCAGCAGCCGTGAAAACTACGAGCAGTACTTC
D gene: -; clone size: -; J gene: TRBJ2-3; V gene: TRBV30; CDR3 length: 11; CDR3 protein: CAWSGRDGQYF; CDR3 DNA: TGTGCCTGGAGTGGACGGGATGGGCAGTATTTT
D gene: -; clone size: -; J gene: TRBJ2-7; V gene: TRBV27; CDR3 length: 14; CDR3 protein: CASSLKGWQEKQYF; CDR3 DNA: TGTGCCAGCAGTTTAAAAGGTTGGCAGGAAAAGCAGTACTTC
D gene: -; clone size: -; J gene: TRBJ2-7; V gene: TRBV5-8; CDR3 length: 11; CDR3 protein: CASSFHYEQYF; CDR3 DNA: TGTGCCAGCAGCTTCCACTACGAGCAGTACTTC
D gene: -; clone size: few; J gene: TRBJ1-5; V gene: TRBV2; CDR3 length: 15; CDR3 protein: CASSGDGYSNQPQHF; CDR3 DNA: TGTGCCAGCAGTGGGGACGGTTATAGCAATCAGCCCCAGCATTTT
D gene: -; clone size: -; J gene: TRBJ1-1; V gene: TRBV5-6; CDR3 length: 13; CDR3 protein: CASSFGRSTEAFF; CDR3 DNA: TGTGCCAGCAGCTTTGGGCGGAGCACTGAAGCTTTCTTT